This T cell receptor (beta chain) derives from a study of tumor-infiltrating lymphocytes in primary liver carcinoma. About the research overall: Every sample contained roughly 3.5 to 8 million productive TCRbeta reads, and these numbers were similar from one tissue type to another.

Comment on this clonotype: What it binds is not known.

In addition to blood RNA drawn from unsorted whole blood, germline DNA was extracted. Chronic HBV infection, which was untreated, was present in the patients. Study outcomes and limitations: Being bulk and unsorted, samples allowed no CD4+ and CD8+ repertoire comparison.

Researchers generated TCR beta cDNA from about 530 ng of total RNA, relying on a constant-region primer. Libraries of TCR beta came from three nested multiplex PCR rounds with slightly modified ARM-PCR. Primers for the first two PCR rounds were TRBV1-TRBV30 forward primers and a C-beta reverse primer (around 11 cycles per round). TCRdb re-analysed the multiplex PCR reads in MiXCR, keeping a single row per CDR3 protein. The table records approximately 300,000 distinct CDR3 sequences, 50% to 70% of them present only once. V was cut by 0 bases and J by 5 bases, with 11 bases left in between. Germline V gives CDR1 WSHSY, CDR2 SAAADI. This CDR3 is 14 amino acids long.

The chain joins TRBV10-2 to TRBJ2-7; D might be TRBD1 (5 bases). This clonotype was sampled from a man between 40 and 49 years old with primary liver carcinoma and hepatitis B virus infection. Sequencing was done on a sample of peripheral blood. The CDR3 loop is CASSESFQGDEQYF. DNA for the CDR3: TGCGCCAGCAGTGAGTCATTTCAGGGTGACGAGCAGTACTTC.